The 15 T cell receptor beta chains given below trace back to one sample, sequenced in a study of cytomegalovirus exposure and HLA in healthy donors. PCR involved 60 Vbeta and 13 Jbeta primers. Profiling relied on immunoSEQ multiplex PCR, and the TCRdb table lists in-frame clones only, not all of them. The sample yields around 180,000 clones, around four fifths seen once. Sequenced material: PBMCs. The receptors here all came from a girl aged 10 to 17 in good health and CMV-seropositive.

The chain recombines TRBV7-9 with TRBJ2-2; 7 bases line up with TRBD2. Per the germline V gene, CDR1 is SEHNR and CDR2 is FQNEAQ (reference sequence). V shed 5 bases, J shed 4 bases, and the junction held 4 bases outside the gene matches. CDR3 size: 14 residues. CDR3 nucleotide sequence: TGTGCCAGCAGCCCTCGGACTAGCACCGGGGAGCTGTTTTTT. It codes for CASSPRTSTGELFF.

The chain couples TRBV10-3 to TRBJ1-3; TRBD1 matches at 7 bases. CDR3 size: 18 residues. Germline V CDR1 and CDR2: ENHRY, SYGVKD. V shed 6 bases, J shed 1 base, and the junction held 15 bases outside the gene matches. The CDR3 DNA reads TGTGCCATCAGAACTTTAGACAGGGATGGTAGATCTGGAAACACCATATATTTT. Its protein product is CAIRTLDRDGRSGNTIYF.

The chain recombines TRBV27 with TRBJ1-6; TRBD1 aligns across 7 bases. The CDR3 has 16 residues. The V gene end was trimmed by 5 bases and the J gene end by 7 bases; junction bases not matched to a gene: 11. Germline loops: CDR1 MNHEY, CDR2 SMNVEV (reference sequence). The CDR3 nucleotides read TGTGCCAGCAGTACCTACCTCCGGGACAGAAATTCACCCCTCCACTTT. This translates into CASSTYLRDRNSPLHF.

This chain links TRBV4-1 with TRBJ1-6, with 7 bases fitting TRBD1. There are 16 residues in the CDR3. The germline CDR1 and CDR2 sequences are MGHRA and YSYEKL. V dropped 3 bases and J dropped 9; count of bases not matched to a gene: 11. CDR3 coding DNA: TGCGCCAGCAGCCAGGCAACAGGGGTTCCGGTTTCACCCCTCCACTTT. It specifies CASSQATGVPVSPLHF.

The rearrangement uses TRBV6-5 and TRBJ2-7; D ambiguous. Germline CDR1 MNHEY, CDR2 SVGAGI. The CDR3 has 13 amino acids. Trimming took off 5 bases at V and 3 bases at J, with 11 bases between the two ends. CDR3 sequence reads: CASSPGYRYEQYF. DNA of the CDR3: TGTGCCAGCAGTCCCGGGTATCGCTACGAGCAGTACTTC.

The chain uses TRBV19 and TRBJ1-1; D unclear. The CDR3 consists of 14 residues. The germline V and J ends were trimmed by 2 bases and 4 bases, with 11 bases remaining between them. In germline, CDR1 is LNHDA, CDR2 SQIVND (reference sequence). This CDR3 reads CASSISTTSTEAFF. CDR3 DNA: TGTGCCAGTAGTATATCGACAACATCCACTGAAGCTTTCTTT.

The chain employs TRBV5-1 and TRBJ2-5, with 9 bases fitting TRBD2. CDR1 is SGHRS and CDR2 is YFSETQ in the germline V gene. CDR3 length: 14 amino acids. J was trimmed by 2 bases and V by 5 bases; bases with no gene match: 4. CDR3 DNA sequence: TGCGCCAGCAGGGCGGCGGGGGGGCAAGAGACCCAGTACTTC. It is translated as CASRAAGGQETQYF.

The gene calls are TRBV7-3 and TRBJ2-2; the match to TRBD1 covers 10 bases. There are 15 residues in the CDR3. Germline CDR1 reads SGHTA; CDR2 reads FQGTGA. The V segment lost 5 bases and the J segment 6 bases; nucleotides outside the gene matches: 6. The CDR3 reads CASSPGGQGAGELFF. CDR3 DNA sequence: TGTGCCAGCAGCCCGGGAGGACAGGGGGCCGGGGAGCTGTTTTTT. The full variable domain, with the rest looked up from reference TRBV7-3 and TRBJ2-2, is GAGVSQTPSNKVTEKGKYVELRCDPISGHTALYWYRQSLGQGPEFLIYFQGTGAADDSGLPNDRFFAVRPEGSVSTLKIQRTERGDSAVYLCASSPGGQGAGELFFGEGSRLTVL.

This sequence joins TRBV9 and TRBJ1-5, with TRBD1 matching 7 bases. Trimming took 4 bases from V and 5 from J; bases not matched to a gene: 6. The CDR3 extends over 14 amino acids. Germline CDR1 reads SGDLS; CDR2 reads YYNGEE. The chain's CDR3 is CASSPGTDYQPQHF. CDR3 nucleotides: TGTGCCAGCAGCCCCGGGACAGATTATCAGCCCCAGCATTTT.

The gene calls are TRBV10-3 and TRBJ2-7, with D tentatively TRBD1 (6 bases). Between the trimmed V and J ends, which lost 10 bases and 3 bases, there was a span of 16 bases. The CDR3 covers 13 residues. Germline V gene data show CDR1 as ENHRY and CDR2 as SYGVKD. CDR3 sequence (DNA): TGTGCCACGGCGGACAGTCCCCACTACGAGCAGTACTTC. Translating it yields CATADSPHYEQYF.

The V and J genes are TRBV27 and TRBJ2-7; D is perhaps TRBD2 (6 bases). Trimming pared 1 base from V and 0 bases from J, leaving 13 bases between. This CDR3 region has 16 residues. In germline, CDR1 is MNHEY, CDR2 SMNVEV (reference sequence). CDR3 bases: TGTGCCAGCAGTTTATTCCTTAGCGGACCCTCCTACGAGCAGTACTTC. It specifies CASSLFLSGPSYEQYF.

CDR3 sequence reads: CASSLWTGANEKLFF. Written as DNA, the CDR3 is TGCGCCAGCAGCTTATGGACAGGCGCTAATGAAAAACTGTTTTTT. V is TRBV5-1 and J is TRBJ1-4; 7 bases align to TRBD1. The CDR3 has 15 residues. Trimming cost V 2 bases and J 3 bases; bases outside gene matches: 4. The V gene's germline CDR1 is SGHRS and CDR2 YFSETQ.

The chain is built from TRBV9 and TRBJ1-1, with D hard to call. The CDR3 runs to 15 residues. Deletions cut 4 bases from V and 1 base from J, with 14 bases between. Germline CDR1 and CDR2: SGDLS and YYNGEE. This CDR3 reads CASSPRLASNTEAFF. CDR3 sequence (DNA): TGTGCCAGCAGCCCCCGTTTAGCGTCGAACACTGAAGCTTTCTTT.

The chain uses TRBV5-1 and TRBJ2-1, with TRBD2 as a possible D gene (5 bases). This CDR3 is 13 amino acids long. Germline CDR1 reads SGHRS; CDR2 reads YFSETQ. V was shortened by 6 bases and J by 5 bases, with 12 bases between the two germline ends. CDR3 DNA sequence: TGCGCCAGCAATTATGGGGAGAACAATGAGCAGTTCTTC. It encodes CASNYGENNEQFF.

The V gene is TRBV23-1, the J gene TRBJ2-3, with D possibly TRBD2 on 6 matching bases. TRBV23-1 is classed as an ORF, of uncertain function. Trimming left V 2 bases short and J 8 bases short, with 17 bases between. This CDR3 region has 15 residues. CDR3 loop: CASSQGLGRQGTQYF. The CDR3 nucleotides read TGCGCCAGCAGTCAAGGGCTAGGGAGGCAAGGTACGCAGTATTTT.